These 14 T cell receptor beta chains came from one sample sequenced in a study of blood T cell repertoires in COVID-19. Produced via immunoSEQ multiplex PCR; TCRdb's table is partial and in-frame only. The top ten clones hold less than 2.5% of a sample with some 130,000 clones, over 80% of them seen once. The sample consisted of peripheral blood. The receptors were sampled from a man in his fifties with active COVID-19.

The sample holds one count of this clone. This chain connects TRBV3-1 (or the pseudogene TRBV3-2) to TRBJ2-3, with 8 positions matching TRBD2. The CDR3 runs to 12 residues. Trimming took 5 bases from V and 8 from J; bases not matched to a gene: 3. Per germline, CDR1 LGHDT and CDR2 YNNKEL (reference sequence). This CDR3 reads CASSSGGGTQYF. The CDR3 DNA follows: TGTGCCAGCAGCTCGGGAGGGGGTACGCAGTATTTT.

The J gene is TRBJ2-1, the V gene TRBV7-2; 7 bases match TRBD2. After removal of 8 bases from V and 12 bases from J, the junction contained 13 bases not matched to a gene. The germline V gene has CDR1 SGHTA and CDR2 FQGNSA. The CDR3 runs to 13 residues. The CDR3 sequence: CASALAGGEGQFF. The CDR3 DNA sequence: TGTGCCAGCGCCCTTGCTGGCGGGGAGGGGCAGTTCTTC.

V and J are TRBV5-4 and TRBJ2-5, with D maybe TRBD2 (5 bases). CDR1 and CDR2 (germline): SGHNT, YYREEE (reference sequence). V lost 2 bases and J 3 bases, leaving 8 bases between the germline ends. CDR3 length: 13 amino acids. The CDR3 loop reads CASSLAREETQYF. The DNA for the CDR3 is TGTGCCAGCAGCTTAGCGAGGGAAGAGACCCAGTACTTC. The full variable domain, with the rest looked up from reference TRBV5-4 and TRBJ2-5, is ETGVTQSPTHLIKTRGQQVTLRCSSQSGHNTVSWYQQALGQGPQFIFQYYREEENGRGNFPPRFSGLQFPNYSSELNVNALELDDSALYLCASSLAREETQYFGPGTRLLVL.

The chain joins TRBV29-1 to TRBJ2-1; 8 positions agree with TRBD2. This CDR3 has 13 residues. V was clipped by 7 bases and J by 4 bases; unmatched bases: 6. CDR1 is SQVTM, CDR2 ANQGSEA, per germline. Written as DNA, the CDR3 is TGCAGCGCAAACGGGGGGGGTTACAATGAGCAGTTCTTC. Amino acid sequence: CSANGGGYNEQFF.

The gene calls are TRBV12-3 or TRBV12-4 and TRBJ2-7; 9 nucleotides match TRBD1. This CDR3 is built from 13 residues. Trimming at V came to 7 bases and at J to 3 bases, leaving 4 bases not matched to a gene. This chain's CDR3 is CASTRDRDYEQYF. In DNA, the CDR3 is TGTGCCAGCACCCGGGACAGGGACTACGAGCAGTACTTC.

The rearrangement uses TRBV3-1 (or the pseudogene TRBV3-2) and TRBJ2-7; 10 bases are shared with TRBD1. J lost 4 bases, V lost 5 bases, and 5 bases had no gene match. CDR1 and CDR2 (germline): LGHDT, YNNKEL (reference sequence). This CDR3 comprises 14 residues. CDR3 nucleotide sequence: TGTGCCAGCAGCGGGGGACAGGGGAGGTACGAGCAGTACTTC. This gives the protein CASSGGQGRYEQYF.

This clone was detected a few times. This sequence joins TRBV11-2 and TRBJ1-5; D unresolved. The CDR3 runs 17 residues. V lost 5 bases and J 2 bases, leaving 19 bases between the germline ends. Germline V gene sequence: CDR1 SGHAT, CDR2 FQNNGV. As DNA, the CDR3 is TGTGCCAGCAGCCGTCCACCGGGTGAAGCTGGCAATCAGCCCCAGCATTTT. Amino acids: CASSRPPGEAGNQPQHF. Using reference TRBV11-2 and TRBJ1-5 for the parts outside the CDR3, the full variable domain is EAGVAQSPRYKIIEKRQSVAFWCNPISGHATLYWYQQILGQGPKLLIQFQNNGVVDDSQLPKDRFSAERLKGVDSTLKIQPAKLEDSAVYLCASSRPPGEAGNQPQHFGDGTRLSIL.

This chain uses TRBV4-2 with TRBJ2-5; D gene unclear. Germline V lookup: CDR1 LGHNA, CDR2 YNFKEQ. The CDR3 runs 13 residues. V dropped 5 bases and J dropped 2 bases, with 9 bases sitting between them. The CDR3 nucleotides read TGTGCCAGCAGCACACCGAAACAAGAGACCCAGTACTTC. Its translation is CASSTPKQETQYF.

A remark on this clone: A read error may account for a junction end that differs from germline. The chain has TRBV6-1 and TRBJ2-6, with D possibly being TRBD2 (5 bases). This CDR3 is built from 15 residues. The V gene's germline CDR1 is MNHNS and CDR2 SASEGT. The DNA of the CDR3 is TGTGCCAGCAGGGAAGGGAGCTCTGGGGCCAACGTCCTGACTTTC. Translation: CASREGSSGANVLTF.

The chain couples TRBV9 to TRBJ2-5; 7 bases fit TRBD2. Germline values: CDR1 SGDLS, CDR2 YYNGEE. The CDR3 extends over 16 amino acids. V dropped 0 bases and J dropped 7; count of bases not matched to a gene: 12. CDR3 in amino acids: CASSVAAGPRIGTQYF. The CDR3 DNA follows: TGTGCCAGCAGCGTAGCAGCGGGGCCCCGCATAGGGACCCAGTACTTC.

The chain employs TRBV5-1 and TRBJ1-6, with 7 bases lining up with TRBD1. The CDR3 loop spans 14 amino acids. V lost 1 base to trimming and J lost 10 bases; unmatched junction nucleotides: 5. Germline lookup yields CDR1 SGHRS and CDR2 YFSETQ. CDR3 nucleotide sequence: TGCGCCAGCAGCTTGACAGGGGAAAAATCACCCCTCCACTTT. It yields the protein CASSLTGEKSPLHF. Filled out from reference TRBV5-1 and TRBJ1-6, the complete variable domain reads KAGVTQTPRYLIKTRGQQVTLSCSPISGHRSVSWYQQTPGQGLQFLFEYFSETQRNKGNFPGRFSGRQFSNSRSEMNVSTLELGDSALYLCASSLTGEKSPLHFGNGTRLTVT.

The CDR3 sequence: CASSSDRGYQPQHF. The CDR3 DNA sequence: TGTGCCAGCAGCTCGGACAGGGGGTATCAGCCCCAGCATTTT. This chain connects TRBV3-1 (or the pseudogene TRBV3-2) to TRBJ1-5, with 10 bases that match TRBD1. This CDR3 is built from 14 residues. V dropped 5 bases and J dropped 5; count of bases not matched to a gene: 3. The germline CDR1 and CDR2 sequences are LGHDT and YNNKEL (reference sequence).

The chain combines TRBV30 with TRBJ1-2, with TRBD1 identical over 9 bases. CDR3 length equals 13 residues. Trimming cost V 2 bases and J 4 bases; bases outside gene matches: 2. Germline V gene data show CDR1 as GTSNPN and CDR2 as SVGIG (reference sequence). CDR3: CAWSPQGAYGYTF. The CDR3 DNA is TGTGCCTGGAGTCCACAGGGGGCCTATGGCTACACCTTC.

The chain recombines TRBV7-2 with TRBJ2-1, with D uncertain. Trimming left V 2 bases short and J 3 bases short, with 5 bases between. The CDR3 contains 13 residues. Germline loops: CDR1 SGHTA, CDR2 FQGNSA. CDR3 DNA sequence: TGTGCCAGCAGCTTAACGGGCTACAATGAGCAGTTCTTC. Its protein is CASSLTGYNEQFF. The variable domain in full, with the rest retrieved from reference TRBV7-2 and TRBJ2-1, is GAGVSQSPSNKVTEKGKDVELRCDPISGHTALYWYRQSLGQGLEFLIYFQGNSAPDKSGLPSDRFSAERTGGSVSTLTIQRTQQEDSAVYLCASSLTGYNEQFFGPGTRLTVL.